This entry lists 26 T cell receptor beta chains sequenced from one sample in a study of cytomegalovirus exposure and HLA in healthy donors (dated by TCRdb to about 2017). Library generation was performed with the immunoSEQ multiplex PCR assay. For the multiplex PCR, a mixture combining 60 forward primers for TCR Vbeta segments and 13 reverse primers for TCR Jbeta segments was used. Drawn from immuneACCESS, this table holds only the in-frame rearrangements with V and J called that TCRdb kept. Clones are partly lost; checked studies trace under half to an unresolved V gene and leave the rest unexplained. For this sample the table gives a few hundred thousand clones, of which 85% to 95% were detected only once. Clones ranked in the top ten supply less than 2% of the sample. Sequenced: PBMCs. The receptors stem from a girl between 2 and 10 years old in good health and CMV-seronegative.

This clone appeared a few times. The chain has TRBV10-3 and TRBJ1-5; D may be TRBD1 (5 bases). Germline CDR1 is ENHRY and CDR2 is SYGVKD. The V end lost 2 bases, the J end lost 7 bases, and 9 bases lay between the germline ends. The CDR3 consists of 13 residues. The CDR3 nucleotides are TGTGCCATCAGTGAGACAAAGGGGCAGCCCCAGCATTTT. It specifies CAISETKGQPQHF.

This chain connects TRBV6-6 to TRBJ2-5; TRBD1 matches at 7 bases. The CDR3 has 13 residues. The V gene's germline CDR1 is MNHNY and CDR2 SVGAGI (reference sequence). The ends lost 6 bases at V and 4 bases at J; junction bases unmatched: 5. CDR3 nucleotide sequence: TGTGCCAGCAGCCGACAGGGCAGAGAGACCCAGTACTTC. It is translated as CASSRQGRETQYF.

The chain has TRBV20-1 and TRBJ1-2, with D tentatively TRBD1 (5 bases). The V gene's germline CDR1 is DFQATT and CDR2 SNEGSKA (reference sequence). This CDR3 contains 9 residues. The CDR3 DNA sequence: TGCAGGCGGGGGGATGGCTACACCTTC. Protein: CRRGDGYTF.

This chain links TRBV2 with TRBJ1-2; 8 nucleotides align to TRBD1. The CDR3 is 16 amino acids. Germline V gives CDR1 SNHLY, CDR2 FYNNEI. V lost 4 bases and J lost 6; bases outside the gene matches: 13. This chain's CDR3 is CASSGTGLALGDGYTF. CDR3 bases: TGTGCCAGCAGTGGGACAGGGTTGGCTCTCGGCGATGGCTACACCTTC.

The chain uses TRBV2 and TRBJ1-5; 8 bases map to TRBD1. Germline V gene data show CDR1 as SNHLY and CDR2 as FYNNEI. The V and J ends lost 5 bases and 3 bases, in that order; junction bases with no gene match: 6. This CDR3 has 15 residues. The CDR3 protein is CASSWDRSYNQPQHF. CDR3 nucleotide sequence: TGTGCCAGCAGTTGGGACAGGAGCTACAATCAGCCCCAGCATTTT.

This chain links TRBV12-5 with TRBJ2-7, with D possibly matching TRBD1 (7 bases). This CDR3 contains 14 residues. Germline CDR1 LGHNT, CDR2 FRNRAP. Trimming removed 6 bases at V and 1 base at J, with 13 bases between. The CDR3, as DNA: TGTGCTAGTGGGGAGGGGGCGCGATCCTACGAGCAGTACTTC. This codes for CASGEGARSYEQYF.

The chain links TRBV11-2 to TRBJ2-1, with 8 bases matching TRBD2. The J segment lost 0 bases and the V segment lost 5 bases, leaving 12 bases of the junction unmatched. The length of the CDR3 is 18 residues. The V gene's germline CDR1 is SGHAT and CDR2 FQNNGV. The chain's CDR3 is CASSLGLGELHSYNEQFF. CDR3 coding DNA: TGTGCCAGCAGCCTGGGACTAGGGGAACTTCACTCCTACAATGAGCAGTTCTTC.

For this clone: The germline gene is not matched at one end of the junction; a read error may be the cause. V and J are TRBV7-7 and TRBJ2-7, with a tentative D call TRBD1 (5 bases). Per germline, CDR1 SSHAT and CDR2 FNYEAQ (reference sequence). The CDR3 length is 13 residues. The CDR3 here is CASSQANTGEQYF. The CDR3 DNA follows: TGTGCTAGCAGCCAAGCAAATACAGGCGAGCAGTACTTC.

V gene TRBV7-9 combines with J gene TRBJ2-1; TRBD2 aligns across 13 bases. The CDR3 is 17 amino acids. Germline assignment: CDR1 SEHNR and CDR2 FQNEAQ (reference sequence). V lost 2 bases to trimming and J lost 4 bases; unmatched junction nucleotides: 5. CDR3 protein: CASSLLTSGRWYNEQFF. The CDR3 bases are TGTGCCAGCAGCTTACTGACTAGCGGGAGGTGGTACAATGAGCAGTTCTTC.

In nucleotides, the CDR3 is TGTGCCAGCAGCCATCCGGGACAGGGGCCGGATGAGCAGTTCTTC. As protein: CASSHPGQGPDEQFF. The chain links TRBV21-1 to TRBJ2-1; TRBD1 reflects the table's D call only, with no check against the DNA. TRBV21-1 constitutes a pseudogene. This CDR3 has 15 amino acids.

The chain has TRBV15 and TRBJ2-1; 11 bases are a match to TRBD2. The V and J ends lost 0 bases and 8 bases, in that order; junction bases with no gene match: 9. CDR3 length equals 17 residues. Germline CDR1 LNHNV, CDR2 YYDKDF (reference sequence). This CDR3 is CATSRDRLAGSSDEQFF. CDR3 nucleotide sequence: TGTGCCACCAGCAGAGACCGACTAGCGGGGTCTAGTGATGAGCAGTTCTTC.

The V gene is TRBV19, the J gene TRBJ1-2, with D possibly matching TRBD1 (5 bases). Per the germline V gene, CDR1 is LNHDA and CDR2 is SQIVND (reference sequence). V lost 3 bases and J 2 bases, leaving 10 bases between the germline ends. There are 14 residues in the CDR3. CDR3 bases: TGTGCCAGTAGTATTGCAGGGCCGAACTATGGCTACACCTTC. This codes for CASSIAGPNYGYTF.

About this clone: This CDR3 is also generated by other DNA sequences in the sample. DNA for the CDR3: TGCGCCAGCAGCTTAGGAGGTGCCGGGGCCAACGTCCTGACTTTC. Translating it yields CASSLGGAGANVLTF. The chain couples TRBV5-1 to TRBJ2-6; D may be TRBD2 (5 bases). Germline CDR1 is SGHRS and CDR2 is YFSETQ. This CDR3 has 15 residues. Trimming stripped 2 bases from V and 4 bases from J, with 10 bases between.

The J gene is TRBJ2-7, the V gene TRBV7-8; 13 positions agree with TRBD2. Germline assignment: CDR1 SGHVS and CDR2 FQNEAQ. The CDR3 extends over 16 amino acids. The V and J ends lost 3 bases and 2 bases, in that order; junction bases with no gene match: 4. This CDR3 reads CASSFSGTSGTYEQYF. The CDR3 DNA is TGTGCCAGCAGCTTCTCCGGGACTAGCGGGACCTACGAGCAGTACTTC.

The genes are TRBV30 and TRBJ1-1; weak D call: TRBD1 (5 bases). This CDR3 has 11 residues. V dropped 2 bases and J dropped 10 bases, with 11 bases sitting between them. Germline V gene data show CDR1 as GTSNPN and CDR2 as SVGIG (reference sequence). Here the CDR3 DNA reads TGTGCCTGGAGTCATTCTCAGGGAGCTTTCTTT. This codes for CAWSHSQGAFF.

The chain uses TRBV28 and TRBJ1-2; D is undetermined. The CDR3 has 13 residues. Per the germline V gene, CDR1 is MDHEN and CDR2 is SYDVKM. Trimming shortened V by 5 bases and J by 9 bases, and 16 bases separated the two germline ends. The CDR3 spells CASSRTGPYSYTF. The DNA for the CDR3 is TGTGCCAGCAGTCGTACGGGTCCTTACAGCTACACCTTC.

CDR3 nucleotides: TGTGCCAGCAGCCAGGGGGCGCATGAAAAACTGTTTTTT. Its translation is CASSQGAHEKLFF. The gene calls are TRBV6-1 and TRBJ1-4, with 8 bases matching TRBD1. V lost 6 bases, J lost 6 bases, and 3 bases stayed unmatched. Germline V CDR1 and CDR2: MNHNS, SASEGT. The CDR3 extends over 13 amino acids.

This rearrangement joins TRBV18 to TRBJ1-2, with TRBD1 as a possible D gene (5 bases). CDR1 is KGHSH and CDR2 is LQKENI in the germline V gene. This CDR3 has 12 amino acids. Trimming took off 6 bases at V and 8 bases at J, with 13 bases between the two ends. For the CDR3, the DNA is TGTGCCAGCTCTGATAGGGGAGGAGGCTACACCTTC. Its translation: CASSDRGGGYTF.

As to this clone: An end of the junction differs from the germline gene, which may be a read error. The chain links TRBV7-7 to TRBJ2-1; TRBD1 might be the D (5 bases). The germline CDR1 and CDR2 sequences are SSHAT and FNYEAQ (reference sequence). The CDR3 extends over 13 amino acids. Written as DNA, the CDR3 is TGTGCTAGCAGCCTCAGGGCAAGCCATGAGCAGTTCTTC. This translates into CASSLRASHEQFF. The variable domain in full, with the rest retrieved from reference TRBV7-7 and TRBJ2-1, is GAGVSQSPRYKVTKRGQDVTLRCDPISSHATLYWYQQALGQGPEFLTYFNYEAQPDKSGLPSDRFSAERPEGSISTLTIQRTEQRDSAMYRCASSLRASHEQFFGPGTRLTVL.

The rearrangement uses TRBV12-2 and TRBJ2-1; the table gives TRBD1 as D, unverified against the DNA. TRBV12-2 counts as a pseudogene. This CDR3 has 16 amino acids. The CDR3, as DNA: TGTGCAAGTCGCTTAGCGTATAAGGCAGGTAACGATGAGCAGTTCTTC. As protein: CASRLAYKAGNDEQFF.

The rearrangement links TRBV19 to TRBJ2-7, with 7 nucleotides matching TRBD1. Per germline, CDR1 LNHDA and CDR2 SQIVND (reference sequence). V was clipped by 0 bases and J by 0 bases; unmatched bases: 2. The CDR3 runs to 15 residues. The CDR3 nucleotides read TGTGCCAGTAGTATAGATGGGACAGTCTCCTACGAGCAGTACTTC. Translating gives CASSIDGTVSYEQYF.

V usage is TRBV10-1 and J usage is TRBJ2-7; 7 nucleotides line up with TRBD2. CDR1 WNHNN and CDR2 SYGVQD come from the germline V gene (reference sequence). The CDR3 runs to 13 residues. The trim removed 4 bases at V and 2 bases at J, leaving 2 bases unmatched. The CDR3 loop is CASSGGGAYEQYF. The DNA for the CDR3 is TGCGCCAGCAGTGGGGGGGGAGCCTACGAGCAGTACTTC.

The chain has TRBV30 and TRBJ2-5; 7 bases agree with TRBD2. CDR1 GTSNPN and CDR2 SVGIG come from the germline V gene (reference sequence). The V segment lost 4 bases and the J segment 4 bases; nucleotides outside the gene matches: 3. This CDR3 comprises 12 residues. For the CDR3, the DNA is TGTGCCTGGACTAGCGGTCGAGAGACCCAGTACTTC. Protein sequence: CAWTSGRETQYF.

This chain joins TRBV9 and TRBJ2-3; D possibly corresponds to TRBD2 (5 bases). V lost 2 bases and J 5 bases, leaving 15 bases between the germline ends. Germline-derived CDR1 and CDR2 are SGDLS and YYNGEE. CDR3 length: 15 residues. CDR3 sequence (DNA): TGTGCCAGCAGCGTCGGTGACCACCGGGGAGATACGCAGTATTTT. Translated: CASSVGDHRGDTQYF.

This clone was seen a handful of times. Within the sample, other DNA sequences also encode this same CDR3. The chain uses TRBV10-3 and TRBJ2-7, with D hard to call. The germline V and J ends were trimmed by 3 bases and 4 bases, with 7 bases remaining between them. The CDR3 contains 12 residues. The germline CDR1 and CDR2 sequences are ENHRY and SYGVKD. CDR3 bases: TGTGCCATCAGTGACTCTTCGTACGAGCAGTACTTC. Its translation: CAISDSSYEQYF.

J is TRBJ2-1 and V is TRBV11-2, with D hard to call. The CDR3 extends over 14 amino acids. Germline CDR1 SGHAT, CDR2 FQNNGV. V lost 4 bases and J lost 9, with 16 bases in between. CDR3 DNA sequence: TGTGCCAGCAGCTCCAACGGGTTTGATGGTGAGCAGTTCTTC. Translation gives CASSSNGFDGEQFF.